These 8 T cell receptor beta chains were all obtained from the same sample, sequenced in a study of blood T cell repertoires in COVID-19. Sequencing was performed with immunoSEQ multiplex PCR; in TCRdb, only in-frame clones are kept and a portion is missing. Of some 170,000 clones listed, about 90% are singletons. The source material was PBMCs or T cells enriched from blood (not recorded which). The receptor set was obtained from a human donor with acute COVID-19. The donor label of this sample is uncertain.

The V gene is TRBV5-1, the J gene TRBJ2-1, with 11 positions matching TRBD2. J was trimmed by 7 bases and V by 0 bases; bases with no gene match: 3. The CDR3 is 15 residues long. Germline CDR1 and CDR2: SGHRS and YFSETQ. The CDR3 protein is CASSLVAGGTNEQFF. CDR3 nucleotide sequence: TGCGCCAGCAGCTTGGTAGCGGGGGGGACGAATGAGCAGTTCTTC. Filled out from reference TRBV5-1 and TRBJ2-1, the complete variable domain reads KAGVTQTPRYLIKTRGQQVTLSCSPISGHRSVSWYQQTPGQGLQFLFEYFSETQRNKGNFPGRFSGRQFSNSRSEMNVSTLELGDSALYLCASSLVAGGTNEQFFGPGTRLTVL.

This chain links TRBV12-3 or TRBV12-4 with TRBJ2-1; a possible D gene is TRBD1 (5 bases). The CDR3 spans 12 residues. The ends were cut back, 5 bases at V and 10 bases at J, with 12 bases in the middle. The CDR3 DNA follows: TGTGCCAGCAGTCACCAGGGATGGGAGCAGTTCTTC. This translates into CASSHQGWEQFF.

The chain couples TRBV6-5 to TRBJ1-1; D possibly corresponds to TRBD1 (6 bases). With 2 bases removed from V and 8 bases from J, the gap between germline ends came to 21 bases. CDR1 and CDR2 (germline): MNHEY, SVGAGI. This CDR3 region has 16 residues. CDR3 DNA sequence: TGTGCCAGCAGTTACGCCCTGCCAGGGGCGCGGGGGGAAGCTTTCTTT. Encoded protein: CASSYALPGARGEAFF.

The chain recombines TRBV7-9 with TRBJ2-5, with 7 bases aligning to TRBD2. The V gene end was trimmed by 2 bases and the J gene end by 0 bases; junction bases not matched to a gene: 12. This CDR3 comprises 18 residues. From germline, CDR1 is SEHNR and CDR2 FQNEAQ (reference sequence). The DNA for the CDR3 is TGTGCCAGCAGCTTACCCCCGGGAGCTAGCGGAAACCAAGAGACCCAGTACTTC. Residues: CASSLPPGASGNQETQYF.

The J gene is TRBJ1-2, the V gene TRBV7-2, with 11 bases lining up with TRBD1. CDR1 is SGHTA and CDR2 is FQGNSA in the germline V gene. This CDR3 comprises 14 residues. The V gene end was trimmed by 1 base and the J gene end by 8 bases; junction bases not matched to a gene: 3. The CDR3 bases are TGTGCCAGCAGCTTAGAGGGACAGGGGGAGGGCTACACCTTC. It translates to CASSLEGQGEGYTF.

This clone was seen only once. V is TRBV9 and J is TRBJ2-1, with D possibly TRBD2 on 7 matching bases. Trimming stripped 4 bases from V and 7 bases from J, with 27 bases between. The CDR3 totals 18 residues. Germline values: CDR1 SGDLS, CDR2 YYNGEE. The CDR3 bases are TGTGCCAGCAGCCTACAGACTCCCGGACTAGGGGGATCGAATGAGCAGTTCTTC. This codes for CASSLQTPGLGGSNEQFF.

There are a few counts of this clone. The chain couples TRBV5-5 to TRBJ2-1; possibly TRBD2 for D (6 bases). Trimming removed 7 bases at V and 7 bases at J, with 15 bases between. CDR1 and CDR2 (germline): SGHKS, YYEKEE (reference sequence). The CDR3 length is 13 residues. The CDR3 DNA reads TGTGCCAGCGACCAGGGAAGCGGGAATGAGCAGTTCTTC. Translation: CASDQGSGNEQFF.

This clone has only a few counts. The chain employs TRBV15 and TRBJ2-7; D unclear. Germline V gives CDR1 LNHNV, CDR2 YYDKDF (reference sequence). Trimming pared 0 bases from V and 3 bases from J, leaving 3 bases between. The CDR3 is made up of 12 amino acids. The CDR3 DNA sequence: TGTGCCACCAGCAGAGATTACTACGAGCAGTACTTC. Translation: CATSRDYYEQYF.